The T cell receptor beta chain under discussion was sequenced for a study of T cells in Graves' hyperthyroidism and ophthalmopathy. Overall study: Peripheral blood was acquired at first diagnosis, ahead of any therapy whatsoever.

Fresh peripheral blood, about 9.3 ml, yielded the PBMCs. Study results and caveats: Onset of ophthalmopathy came a median approximately 6.5 months after the model predicted it.

V shed 5 bases, J shed 6 bases, and the junction held 7 bases outside the gene matches. Germline values: CDR1 SGHNT, CDR2 YYREEE (reference sequence). The CDR3 spans 14 residues. RNA transcripts yielded amplified TCR beta CDR3 regions. A set of HTBI primers served as the primers for a first-round RT-PCR of the TCR CDR3. TCRdb itself ran the multiplex PCR reads through MiXCR, one entry per CDR3 protein. The sample yields 300,000 to 450,000 distinct CDR3 sequences, approximately 25% seen once. In its sample, this clonotype was seen a few times. What it binds is not known. The specimen was blood. V and J are TRBV5-4 and TRBJ2-3; 9 nucleotides agree with TRBD2. This clonotype originated in a man in his fifties or sixties with Graves' hyperthyroidism. CDR3 sequence reads: CASSNGTSRDTQYF. The CDR3 region has the DNA TGTGCCAGCAGTAACGGGACTAGCCGGGATACGCAGTATTTT. Full variable domain (outside the CDR3, taken from reference TRBV5-4 and TRBJ2-3): ETGVTQSPTHLIKTRGQQVTLRCSSQSGHNTVSWYQQALGQGPQFIFQYYREEENGRGNFPPRFSGLQFPNYSSELNVNALELDDSALYLCASSNGTSRDTQYFGPGTRLTVL.